This T cell receptor (beta chain) was sequenced during a study of blood T cell repertoires in COVID-19. Study at large: Samples came from the United States, Italy and Spain, spanning acute and convalescent COVID-19. The analysed material was cDNA or gDNA that came from T cells, B-cell-depleted T cells, or PBMCs.

Patients in Seattle were enrolled during active infection, then followed longitudinally. In its sample, this clone was seen a few times. Clones were read by immunoSEQ multiplex PCR, and TCRdb kept only the in-frame ones, dropping some. The sample includes 100,000 or so clones, around 90% of them seen just once. The germline V gene encodes CDR1 SGHTA and CDR2 FQGTGA. The length of the CDR3 is 16 residues. V gave up 5 bases and J gave up 10 bases; unmatched junction bases: 11. V gene TRBV7-3 combines with J gene TRBJ2-1, with 13 bases aligning to TRBD2. What was sequenced was peripheral blood. The sequence derives from a woman in her forties or fifties with COVID-19, enrolled during active disease. The CDR3 DNA is TGTGCCAGCAGCCCCAGGACTAGCGGGGGAGGGAGGGAGCAGTTCTTC. It encodes CASSPRTSGGGREQFF. Looking up the rest from reference TRBV7-3 and TRBJ2-1 gives the full variable domain: GAGVSQTPSNKVTEKGKYVELRCDPISGHTALYWYRQSLGQGPEFLIYFQGTGAADDSGLPNDRFFAVRPEGSVSTLKIQRTERGDSAVYLCASSPRTSGGGREQFFGPGTRLTVL.